This TCR beta chain was identified in a study of blood T cells in healthy people across ages. This clonotype was seen a handful of times. Its antigen is unknown. Study observations and caveats: The fall in TCR beta diversity per million T cells was roughly linear with age.

The authors ran a second PCR of 7 to 11 cycles using a sample-barcoded 5' primer and a J-beta primer mix. TCRdb independently ran MiXCR on the 5' RACE reads; one entry per CDR3 protein. The repertoire consists of hundreds of thousands of distinct CDR3 sequences, with 40% to 45% occurring once and the leading ten covering around 30%. V shed 0 bases and J 11 bases; nucleotides not matched to a gene: 19. The CDR3 totals 17 residues. Germline CDR1 reads SGHRS; CDR2 reads YFSETQ. The gene calls are TRBV5-1 and TRBJ2-5, with 7 bases identical to TRBD2. The sample consisted of blood. The TCR comes from an elderly man in good health. Written as DNA, the CDR3 is TGCGCCAGCAGCTTGGCCCCAGCGAGGGAGGGTTACAATGAGCAGTACTTC. Translation gives CASSLAPAREGYNEQYF.